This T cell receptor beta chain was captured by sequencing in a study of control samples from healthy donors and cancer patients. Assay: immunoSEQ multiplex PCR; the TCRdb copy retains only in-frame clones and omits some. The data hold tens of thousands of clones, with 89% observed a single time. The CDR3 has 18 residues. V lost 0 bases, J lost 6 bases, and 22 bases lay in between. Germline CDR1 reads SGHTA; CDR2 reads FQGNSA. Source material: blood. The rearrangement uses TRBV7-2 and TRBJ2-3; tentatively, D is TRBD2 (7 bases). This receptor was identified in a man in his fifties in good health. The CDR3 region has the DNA TGTGCCAGCAGCTTAGCGCGATTTGGAGGGGGGGCGCGGGATACGCAGTATTTT. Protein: CASSLARFGGGARDTQYF.